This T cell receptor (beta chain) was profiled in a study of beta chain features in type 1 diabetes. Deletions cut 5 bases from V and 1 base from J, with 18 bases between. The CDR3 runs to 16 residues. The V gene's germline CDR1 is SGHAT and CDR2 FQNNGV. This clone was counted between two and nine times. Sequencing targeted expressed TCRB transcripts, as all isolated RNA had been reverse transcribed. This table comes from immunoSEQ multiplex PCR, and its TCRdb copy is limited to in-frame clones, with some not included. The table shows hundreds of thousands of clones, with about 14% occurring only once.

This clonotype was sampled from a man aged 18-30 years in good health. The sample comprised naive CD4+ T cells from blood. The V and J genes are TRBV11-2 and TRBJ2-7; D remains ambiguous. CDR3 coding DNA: TGTGCCAGCAGCCCGGTCCCACCAGGCCGATCCTACGAGCAGTACTTC. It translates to CASSPVPPGRSYEQYF.